This TCR beta chain is from a study of blood T cell repertoires in COVID-19. About the research overall: PBMCs, B-cell-depleted T cells, or T cells provided the cDNA or gDNA that made up the material.

V shed 3 bases and J shed 2 bases, with 17 bases lying between them. CDR1 LGHNT and CDR2 FRNRAP come from the germline V gene. The CDR3 spans 18 residues. Recovered status in Cohort 3 required two negative PCRs, clearance, or symptom resolution. Only in-frame clones appear in the TCRdb table, and some are missing; sequencing was by immunoSEQ multiplex PCR. There are approximately 200,000 clones in the sample; roughly four fifths occur only once, and 10% to 15% lies in the top ten. The genes are TRBV12-5 and TRBJ1-6; D uncertain. This receptor was obtained from a man aged 40-49 years who had recovered from COVID-19. Sample: PBMCs or T cells enriched from blood (not recorded which). CDR3 in amino acids: CASGLFREGMAYNSPLHF. Here the CDR3 DNA reads TGTGCTAGTGGTTTATTCCGGGAGGGAATGGCCTATAATTCACCCCTCCACTTT. The whole variable domain, remainder taken from reference TRBV12-5 and TRBJ1-6, is DARVTQTPRHKVTEMGQEVTMRCQPILGHNTVFWYRQTMMQGLELLAYFRNRAPLDDSGMPKDRFSAEMPDATLATLKIQPSEPRDSAVYFCASGLFREGMAYNSPLHFGNGTRLTVT.